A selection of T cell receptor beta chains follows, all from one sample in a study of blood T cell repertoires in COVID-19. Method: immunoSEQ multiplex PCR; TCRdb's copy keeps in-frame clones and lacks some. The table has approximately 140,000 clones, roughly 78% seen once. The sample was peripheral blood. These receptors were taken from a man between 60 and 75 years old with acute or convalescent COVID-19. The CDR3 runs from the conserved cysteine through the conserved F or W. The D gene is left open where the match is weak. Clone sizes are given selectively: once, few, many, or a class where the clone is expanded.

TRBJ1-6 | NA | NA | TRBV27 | TGTGCCAGCAGTTTAACGGGACAACTCTCACCCCTCCACTTT | CASSLTGQLSPLHF
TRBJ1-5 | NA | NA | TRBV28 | TGTGCCAGCAGTTTTTCACGGCCCAGCAGAGGGAATCAGCCCCAGCATTTT | CASSFSRPSRGNQPQHF
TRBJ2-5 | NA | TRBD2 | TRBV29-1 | TGCAGCGTTGACGGGCTAGCGGGAGGGTCGTACCAAGAGACCCAGTACTTC | CSVDGLAGGSYQETQYF
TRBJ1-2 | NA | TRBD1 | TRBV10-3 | TGTGCCATCAGTGAGATTTCAGGGGGCTCCTATGGCTACACCTTC | CAISEISGGSYGYTF
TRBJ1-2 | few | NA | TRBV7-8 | TGTGCCAGCAGCTCCGACAGAAACTCATATGGCTACACCTTC | CASSSDRNSYGYTF
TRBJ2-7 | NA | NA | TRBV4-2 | TGTGCCAGCAGCCAAGGAGGAGAGGATTCCTACGAGCAGTACTTC | CASSQGGEDSYEQYF
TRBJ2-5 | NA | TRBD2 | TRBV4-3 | TGCGCCAGCAGCCAAGGCGGGACTAGCCAAGAGACCCAGTACTTC | CASSQGGTSQETQYF
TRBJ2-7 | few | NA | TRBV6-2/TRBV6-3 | TGTGCCAGCAGTTTGACAGAAACCTACGAGCAGTACTTC | CASSLTETYEQYF
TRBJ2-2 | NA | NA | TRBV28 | TGTGCCAGCAACAGTGGGCCGGATTGGCTGTTTTTT | CASNSGPDWLFF
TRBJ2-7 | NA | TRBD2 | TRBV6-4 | TGTGCCAGCAGGAGGACTAGCGGGAGGGCCTTTCACTCCTACGAGCAGTACTTC | CASRRTSGRAFHSYEQYF
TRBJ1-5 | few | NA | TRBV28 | TGTGCCAGCAGCCCAGACAGTAATCAGCCCCAGCATTTT | CASSPDSNQPQHF
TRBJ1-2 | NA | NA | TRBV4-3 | TGCGCCAGCAGCCAAAACGGGAGACTTGGGGTCCTCTATGGCTACACCTTC | CASSQNGRLGVLYGYTF
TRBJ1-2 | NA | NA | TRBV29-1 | TGCAGCGTTCAACTGGATGGCTACACCTTC | CSVQLDGYTF
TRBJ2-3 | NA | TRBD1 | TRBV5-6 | TGTGCCAGCAGCTGGGGCACAGGGGGCCCCACAGATACGCAGTATTTT | CASSWGTGGPTDTQYF
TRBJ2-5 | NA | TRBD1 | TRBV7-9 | TGTGCCAGTTCGCGCGGGACAGGGGGTGAGGAGACCCAGTACTTC | CASSRGTGGEETQYF
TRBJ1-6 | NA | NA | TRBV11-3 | TGTGCCAGCAGCTTCCAGGTCGGGACACCCCTCCACTTT | CASSFQVGTPLHF
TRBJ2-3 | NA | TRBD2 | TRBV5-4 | TGTGCCAGCAGCTCAGGACTAGCGGGAGCCTCCGGTACGCAGTATTTT | CASSSGLAGASGTQYF
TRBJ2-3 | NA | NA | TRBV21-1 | TGTGCCAGCAGCAAAGCTGTGGGCCTTAGCACAGATACGCAGTATTTT | CASSKAVGLSTDTQYF
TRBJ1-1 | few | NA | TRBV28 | TGTGCCAGCAGGCTTCTAGCGGACACTGAAGCTTTCTTT | CASRLLADTEAFF
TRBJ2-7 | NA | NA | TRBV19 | TGTGCCAGTAGTATAGATCTATACCGAGGGTACGAGTCCTACGAGCAGTACTTC | CASSIDLYRGYESYEQYF
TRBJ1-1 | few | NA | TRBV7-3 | TGTGCCAGCAGCTTGTACATGAACACTGAAGCTTTCTTT | CASSLYMNTEAFF
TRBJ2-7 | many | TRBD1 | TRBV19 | TGTGCCAGTAGTTTCGGACAGGGGATACACGAGCAGTACTTC | CASSFGQGIHEQYF
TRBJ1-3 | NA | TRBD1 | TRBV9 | TGTGCCAGCAGCTCAGACGTTCGAAAGGACAGGGGGGGAAACACCATATATTTT | CASSSDVRKDRGGNTIYF
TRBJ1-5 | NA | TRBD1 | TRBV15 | TGTGCCACCAGCCAGGGGGGTCAGCCCCAGCATTTT | CATSQGGQPQHF
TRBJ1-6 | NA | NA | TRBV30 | TGTGCCTCCGAACCAGGGAACCATTCACCCCTCCACTTT | CASEPGNHSPLHF
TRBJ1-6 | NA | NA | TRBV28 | TGTGCCACCAACGGCGGGACCGAATATAATTCACCCCTCCACTTT | CATNGGTEYNSPLHF
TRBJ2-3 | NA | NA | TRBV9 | TGTGCCAGCAGCGTCATCCCGGGGGGCACAGATACGCAGTATTTT | CASSVIPGGTDTQYF
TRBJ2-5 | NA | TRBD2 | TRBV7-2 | TGTGCCAGCAGCTTAGGACTAGCGGGAGGGCTACAAGAGACCCAGTACTTC | CASSLGLAGGLQETQYF
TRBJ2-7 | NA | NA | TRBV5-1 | TGCGCCAGCAGCTTGAGGACGCCGGGGGAGCAGTACTTC | CASSLRTPGEQYF
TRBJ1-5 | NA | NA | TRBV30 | TGTGCCTGGAGTGTAGGGCAGGGAGGTCAGCCCCAGCATTTT | CAWSVGQGGQPQHF
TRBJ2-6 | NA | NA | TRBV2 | TGTGCCAGCAGTGCAGGGGTCGACAGGACTCTGAGGTCTGGGGCCAACGTCCTGACTTTC | CASSAGVDRTLRSGANVLTF
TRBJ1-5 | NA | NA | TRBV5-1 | TGCGCCAGCAGCTTGACAGGGCTTCAGCCCCAGCATTTT | CASSLTGLQPQHF
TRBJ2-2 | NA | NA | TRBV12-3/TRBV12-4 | TGTGCCAGCGGAGTGAAGACCGGGGAGCTGTTTTTT | CASGVKTGELFF
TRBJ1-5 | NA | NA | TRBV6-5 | TGTGCCAGCAGGGTTACAAATCAGCCCCAGCATTTT | CASRVTNQPQHF
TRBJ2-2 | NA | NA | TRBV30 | TGTGCCTGGAGGTTAACGAACACCGGGGAGCTGTTTTTT | CAWRLTNTGELFF
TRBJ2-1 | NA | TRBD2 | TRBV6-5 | TGTGCCAGCAGTTACTCCCAAGCGGGAGGGAATGAGCAGTTCTTC | CASSYSQAGGNEQFF
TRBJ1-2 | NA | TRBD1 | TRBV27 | TGTGCCAGCAGTTTAGGACAGGCCTATGGCTACACCTTC | CASSLGQAYGYTF
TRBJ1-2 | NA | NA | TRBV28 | TGTGCCAGCAGTTTCCTCGCAGGCGCTATAGGCTACACCTTC | CASSFLAGAIGYTF
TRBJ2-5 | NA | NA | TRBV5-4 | TGTGCCAGCAGCTTGGCGGTGCAGGGGCTAGGGGAAGAGACCCAGTACTTC | CASSLAVQGLGEETQYF
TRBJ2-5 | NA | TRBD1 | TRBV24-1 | TGTGCCACCAGCCCCGGGACAGGGGCGCGGGGGGAGACCCAGTACTTC | CATSPGTGARGETQYF
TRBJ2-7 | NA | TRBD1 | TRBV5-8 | TGTGCCAGCAGCCAGGACAGGGTCCGTGGAGAGCAGTACTTC | CASSQDRVRGEQYF
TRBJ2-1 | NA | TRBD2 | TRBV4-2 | TGTGCCAGCAGCCAAGATGCGGCTAGCGGCTACAATGAGCAGTTCTTC | CASSQDAASGYNEQFF
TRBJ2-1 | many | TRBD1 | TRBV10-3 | TGTGCCATCAGGGGACAGGGGAATTTTGATGAGCAGTTCTTC | CAIRGQGNFDEQFF
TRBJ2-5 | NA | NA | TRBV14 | TGTGCCAGCAGCTCCCGGGATTTCCAAGAGACCCAGTACTTC | CASSSRDFQETQYF
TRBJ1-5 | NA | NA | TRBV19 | TGTGCCAGTAGCTCCCAGAGCAATCAGCCCCAGCATTTT | CASSSQSNQPQHF
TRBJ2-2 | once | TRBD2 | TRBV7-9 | TGTGCCAGCAGCTCCCGACTAGCGGCCTTGAACACCGGGGAGCTGTTTTTT | CASSSRLAALNTGELFF
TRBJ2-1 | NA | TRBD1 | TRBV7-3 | TGTGCCAGCAGCTTAACAGGTCGACAGGGCTCCTACAATGAGCAGTTCTTC | CASSLTGRQGSYNEQFF
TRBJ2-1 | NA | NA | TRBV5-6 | TGTGCCAGCAGCTTGGGGCGGGCCTACAATGAGCAGTTCTTC | CASSLGRAYNEQFF
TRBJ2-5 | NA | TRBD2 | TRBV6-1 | TGTGCCAGCAGTGCCTCTTCGGGAGGGCCTGGGGAGACCCAGTACTTC | CASSASSGGPGETQYF
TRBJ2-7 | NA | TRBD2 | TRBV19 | TGTGCCAGTAGTTCCCCTAGCGGAACCTCCTACGAGCAGTACTTC | CASSSPSGTSYEQYF
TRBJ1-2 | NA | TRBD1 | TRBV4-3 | TGCGCCAGCAGCCCGACAGGGGCAGGCTATGGCTACACCTTC | CASSPTGAGYGYTF
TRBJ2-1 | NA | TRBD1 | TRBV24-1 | TGTGCCACCAGTGAGGCAGGGGGCCGCAATGAGCAGTTCTTC | CATSEAGGRNEQFF
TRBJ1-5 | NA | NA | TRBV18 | TGTGCCAGCTCACCACGTGTCGGTGATCAGCCCCAGCATTTT | CASSPRVGDQPQHF
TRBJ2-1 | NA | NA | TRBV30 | TGTGCCTGGAGTGTAGGTGGGGCCTCCTACAATGAGCAGTTCTTC | CAWSVGGASYNEQFF
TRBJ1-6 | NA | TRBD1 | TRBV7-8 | TGTGCCAGCAGCTTAAACAGGGGAGCTTCACCCCTCCACTTT | CASSLNRGASPLHF
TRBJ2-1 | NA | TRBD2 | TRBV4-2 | TGTGCCAGCAGCCAAGACAAGCTAGCGGCTCAACGGGTTGAGCAGTTCTTC | CASSQDKLAAQRVEQFF
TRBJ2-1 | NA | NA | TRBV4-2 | TGTGCCAGCAGCCAGTTGCTCGGGGAGCAGTTCTTC | CASSQLLGEQFF
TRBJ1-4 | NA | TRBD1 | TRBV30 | TGTGCCTGGAGTAATCCCGGGACAGGGATTGTCGAAAAACTGTTTTTT | CAWSNPGTGIVEKLFF
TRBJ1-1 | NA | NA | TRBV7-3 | TGTGCCAGCAGCTTGTTCAGGGTGAACACTGAAGCTTTCTTT | CASSLFRVNTEAFF